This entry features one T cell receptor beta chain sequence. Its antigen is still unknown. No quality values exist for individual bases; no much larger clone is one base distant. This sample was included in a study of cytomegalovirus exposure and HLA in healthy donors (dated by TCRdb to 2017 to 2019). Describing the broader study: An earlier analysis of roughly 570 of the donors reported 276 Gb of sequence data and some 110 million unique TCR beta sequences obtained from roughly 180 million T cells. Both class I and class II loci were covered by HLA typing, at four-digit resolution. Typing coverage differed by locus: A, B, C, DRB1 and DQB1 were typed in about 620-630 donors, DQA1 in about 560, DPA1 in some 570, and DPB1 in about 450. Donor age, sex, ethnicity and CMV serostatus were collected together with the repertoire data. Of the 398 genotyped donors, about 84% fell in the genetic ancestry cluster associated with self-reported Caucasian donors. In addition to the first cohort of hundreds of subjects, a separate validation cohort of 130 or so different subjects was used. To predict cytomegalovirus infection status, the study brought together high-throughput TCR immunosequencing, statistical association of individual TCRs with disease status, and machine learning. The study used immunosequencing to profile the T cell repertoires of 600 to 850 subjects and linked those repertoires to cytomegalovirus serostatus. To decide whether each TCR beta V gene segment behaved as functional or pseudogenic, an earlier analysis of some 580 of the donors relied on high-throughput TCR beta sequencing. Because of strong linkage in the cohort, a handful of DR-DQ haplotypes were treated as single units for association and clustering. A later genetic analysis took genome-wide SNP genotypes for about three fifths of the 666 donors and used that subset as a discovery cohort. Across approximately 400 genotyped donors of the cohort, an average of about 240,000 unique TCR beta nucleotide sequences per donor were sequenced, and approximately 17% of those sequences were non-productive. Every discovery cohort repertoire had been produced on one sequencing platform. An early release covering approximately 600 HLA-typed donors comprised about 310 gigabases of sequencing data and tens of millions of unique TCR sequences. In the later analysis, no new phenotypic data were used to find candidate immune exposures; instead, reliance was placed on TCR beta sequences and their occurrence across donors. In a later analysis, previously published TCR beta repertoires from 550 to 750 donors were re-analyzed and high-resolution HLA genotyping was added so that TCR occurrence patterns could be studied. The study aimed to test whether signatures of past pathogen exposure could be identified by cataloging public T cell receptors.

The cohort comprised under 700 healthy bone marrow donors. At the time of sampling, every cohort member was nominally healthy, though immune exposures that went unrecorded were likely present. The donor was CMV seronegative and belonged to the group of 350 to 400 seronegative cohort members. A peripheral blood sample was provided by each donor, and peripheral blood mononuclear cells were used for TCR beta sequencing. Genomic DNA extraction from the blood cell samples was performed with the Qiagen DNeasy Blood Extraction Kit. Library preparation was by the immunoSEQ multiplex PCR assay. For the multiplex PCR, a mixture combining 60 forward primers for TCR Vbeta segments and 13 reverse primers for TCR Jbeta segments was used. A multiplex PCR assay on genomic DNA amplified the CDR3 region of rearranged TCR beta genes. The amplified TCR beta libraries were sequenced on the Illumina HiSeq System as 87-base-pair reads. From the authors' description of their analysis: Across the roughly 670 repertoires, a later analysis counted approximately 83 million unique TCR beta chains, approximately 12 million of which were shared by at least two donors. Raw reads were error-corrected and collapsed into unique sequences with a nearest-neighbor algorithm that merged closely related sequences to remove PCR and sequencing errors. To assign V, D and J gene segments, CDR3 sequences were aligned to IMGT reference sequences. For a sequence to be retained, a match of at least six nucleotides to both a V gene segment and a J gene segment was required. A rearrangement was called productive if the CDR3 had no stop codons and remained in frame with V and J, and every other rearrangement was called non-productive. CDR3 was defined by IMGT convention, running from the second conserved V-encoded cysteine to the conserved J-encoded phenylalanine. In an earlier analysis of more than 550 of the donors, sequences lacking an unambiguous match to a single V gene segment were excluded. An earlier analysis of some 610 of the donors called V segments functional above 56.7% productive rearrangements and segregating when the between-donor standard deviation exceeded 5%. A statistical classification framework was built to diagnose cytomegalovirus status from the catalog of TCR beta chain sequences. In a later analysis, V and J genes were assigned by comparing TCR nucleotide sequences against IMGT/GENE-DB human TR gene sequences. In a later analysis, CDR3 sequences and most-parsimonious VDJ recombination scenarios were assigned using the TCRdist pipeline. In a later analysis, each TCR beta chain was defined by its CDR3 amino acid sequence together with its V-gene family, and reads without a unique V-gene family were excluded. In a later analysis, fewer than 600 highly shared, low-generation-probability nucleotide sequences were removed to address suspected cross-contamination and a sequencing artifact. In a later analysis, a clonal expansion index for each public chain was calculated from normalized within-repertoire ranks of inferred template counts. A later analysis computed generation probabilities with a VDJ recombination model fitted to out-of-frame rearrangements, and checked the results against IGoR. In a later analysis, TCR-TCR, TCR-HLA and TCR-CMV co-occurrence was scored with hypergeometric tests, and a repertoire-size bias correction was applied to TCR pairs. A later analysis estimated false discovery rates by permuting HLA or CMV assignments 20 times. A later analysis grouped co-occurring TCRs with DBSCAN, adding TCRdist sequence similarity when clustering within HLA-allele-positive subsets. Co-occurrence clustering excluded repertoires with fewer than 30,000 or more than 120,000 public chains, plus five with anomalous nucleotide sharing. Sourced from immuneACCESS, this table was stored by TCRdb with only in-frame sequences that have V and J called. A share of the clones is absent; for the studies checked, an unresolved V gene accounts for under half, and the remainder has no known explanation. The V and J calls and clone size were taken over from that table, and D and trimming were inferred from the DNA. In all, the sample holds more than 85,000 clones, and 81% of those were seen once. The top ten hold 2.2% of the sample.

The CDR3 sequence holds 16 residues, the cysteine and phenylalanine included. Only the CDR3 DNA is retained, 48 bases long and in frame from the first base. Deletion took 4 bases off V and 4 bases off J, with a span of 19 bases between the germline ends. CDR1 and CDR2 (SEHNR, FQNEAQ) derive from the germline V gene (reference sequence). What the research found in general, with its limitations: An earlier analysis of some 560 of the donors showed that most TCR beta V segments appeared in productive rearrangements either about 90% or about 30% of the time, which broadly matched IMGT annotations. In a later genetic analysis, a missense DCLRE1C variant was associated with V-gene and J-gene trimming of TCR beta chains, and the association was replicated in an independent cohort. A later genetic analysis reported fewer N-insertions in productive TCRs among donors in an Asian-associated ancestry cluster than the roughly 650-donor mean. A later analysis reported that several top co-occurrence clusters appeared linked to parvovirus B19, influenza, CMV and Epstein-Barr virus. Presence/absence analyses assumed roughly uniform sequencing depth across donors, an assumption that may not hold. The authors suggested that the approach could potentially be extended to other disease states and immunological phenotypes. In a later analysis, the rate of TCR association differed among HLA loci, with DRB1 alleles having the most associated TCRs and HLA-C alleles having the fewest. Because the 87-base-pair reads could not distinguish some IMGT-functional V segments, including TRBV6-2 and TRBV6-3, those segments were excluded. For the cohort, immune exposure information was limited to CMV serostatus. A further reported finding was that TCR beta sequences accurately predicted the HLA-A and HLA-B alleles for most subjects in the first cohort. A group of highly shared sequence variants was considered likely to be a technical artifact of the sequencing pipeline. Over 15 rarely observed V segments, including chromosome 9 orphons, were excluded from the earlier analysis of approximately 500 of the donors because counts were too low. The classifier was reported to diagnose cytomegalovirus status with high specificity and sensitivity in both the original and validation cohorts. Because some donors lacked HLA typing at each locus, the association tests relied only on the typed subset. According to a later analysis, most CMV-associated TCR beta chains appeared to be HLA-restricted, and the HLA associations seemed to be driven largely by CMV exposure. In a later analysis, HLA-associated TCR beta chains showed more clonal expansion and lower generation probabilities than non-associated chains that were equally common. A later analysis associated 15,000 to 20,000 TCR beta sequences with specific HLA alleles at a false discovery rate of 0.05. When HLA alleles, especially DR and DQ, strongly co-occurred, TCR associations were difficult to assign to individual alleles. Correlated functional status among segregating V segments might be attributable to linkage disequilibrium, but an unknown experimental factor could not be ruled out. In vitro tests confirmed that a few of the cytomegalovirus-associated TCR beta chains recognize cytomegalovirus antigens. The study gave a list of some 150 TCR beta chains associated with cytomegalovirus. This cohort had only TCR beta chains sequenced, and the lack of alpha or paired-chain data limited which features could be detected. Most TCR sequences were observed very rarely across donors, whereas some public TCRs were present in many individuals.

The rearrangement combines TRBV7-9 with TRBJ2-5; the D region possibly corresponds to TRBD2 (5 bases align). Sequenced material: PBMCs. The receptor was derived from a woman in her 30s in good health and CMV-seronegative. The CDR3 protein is CASSSDFNSRSETQYF. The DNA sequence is TGTGCCAGCAGCTCGGACTTTAATAGCAGGTCAGAGACCCAGTACTTC.